The rows below give T cell receptor beta chains drawn from one sample of a study of shared T cell receptors in the human thymus. Method: immunoSEQ multiplex PCR; TCRdb's copy keeps in-frame clones and lacks some. The sample lists hundreds of thousands of clones, around nine tenths occurring once. The sample was also reused in another study, on human thymus T cells.

The sequenced sample consisted of thymocytes. Receptor source: a boy under two years old with a congenital heart defect. Both conserved end residues are part of each CDR3. Each record gives: J gene, CDR3 length, V gene, clone size, D gene, CDR3 protein, CDR3 DNA. The D gene is left open where the match is weak. Size is omitted from some rows. Given values are once, few, many or a class for expanded clones.

j_gene: TRBJ1-5; len: 16; v_gene: TRBV6-1; abundance: .; d_gene: TRBD1; CDR3aa: CASSEFTGVRNQPQHF; CDR3nt: TGTGCCAGCAGTGAGTTCACAGGGGTGCGCAATCAGCCCCAGCATTTT
j_gene: TRBJ2-2; len: 15; v_gene: TRBV28; abundance: once; d_gene: .; CDR3aa: CASSSARPNTGELFF; CDR3nt: TGTGCCAGCAGTTCGGCTAGGCCGAACACCGGGGAGCTGTTTTTT
j_gene: TRBJ2-3; len: 17; v_gene: TRBV4-2; abundance: .; d_gene: TRBD2; CDR3aa: CASSQEARLAGVDTQYF; CDR3nt: TGTGCCAGCAGCCAAGAAGCGCGGTTAGCGGGAGTAGATACGCAGTATTTT
j_gene: TRBJ2-7; len: 15; v_gene: TRBV29-1; abundance: .; d_gene: .; CDR3aa: CSVEDPGDHSYEQYF; CDR3nt: TGCAGCGTTGAAGACCCAGGGGACCACTCCTACGAGCAGTACTTC
j_gene: TRBJ2-3; len: 16; v_gene: TRBV7-6; abundance: once; d_gene: TRBD1; CDR3aa: CASSLLDRGHTDTQYF; CDR3nt: TGTGCCAGCAGCCTATTGGACAGGGGGCACACAGATACGCAGTATTTT
j_gene: TRBJ2-3; len: 14; v_gene: TRBV30; abundance: .; d_gene: TRBD2; CDR3aa: CASATSGSLDTQYF; CDR3nt: TGTGCCTCCGCGACTAGCGGTAGCTTGGATACGCAGTATTTT
j_gene: TRBJ1-4; len: 15; v_gene: TRBV7-2; abundance: .; d_gene: TRBD1; CDR3aa: CASSVRRGDNEKLFF; CDR3nt: TGTGCCAGCAGCGTTCGCAGGGGGGATAATGAAAAACTGTTTTTT
j_gene: TRBJ2-7; len: 17; v_gene: TRBV5-6; abundance: .; d_gene: .; CDR3aa: CASSPGVAALQTYEQYF; CDR3nt: TGTGCCAGCAGCCCGGGAGTAGCGGCTCTGCAGACGTACGAGCAGTACTTC
j_gene: TRBJ2-5; len: 14; v_gene: TRBV7-6; abundance: .; d_gene: .; CDR3aa: CASSLDAEQETQYF; CDR3nt: TGTGCCAGCAGCTTAGATGCAGAACAAGAGACCCAGTACTTC
j_gene: TRBJ2-3; len: 15; v_gene: TRBV27; abundance: .; d_gene: .; CDR3aa: CASSRRTGRADTQYF; CDR3nt: TGTGCCAGCAGTAGAAGGACAGGGAGGGCAGATACGCAGTATTTT
j_gene: TRBJ2-1; len: 20; v_gene: TRBV4-2; abundance: .; d_gene: TRBD2; CDR3aa: CASSQNPGLAGGTLYNEQFF; CDR3nt: TGTGCCAGCAGCCAAAACCCGGGACTAGCGGGAGGGACCCTCTACAATGAGCAGTTCTTC
j_gene: TRBJ2-3; len: 17; v_gene: TRBV5-1; abundance: .; d_gene: TRBD2; CDR3aa: CASSRPGLAGPLDTQYF; CDR3nt: TGCGCCAGCAGCAGACCGGGACTAGCGGGACCTCTGGATACGCAGTATTTT
j_gene: TRBJ2-5; len: 16; v_gene: TRBV5-1; abundance: .; d_gene: TRBD2; CDR3aa: CASSLVASGFQETQYF; CDR3nt: TGCGCCAGCAGCTTGGTAGCTAGCGGGTTCCAAGAGACCCAGTACTTC
j_gene: TRBJ2-5; len: 15; v_gene: TRBV6-5; abundance: .; d_gene: TRBD2; CDR3aa: CASSGLARGQETQYF; CDR3nt: TGTGCCAGCAGTGGACTAGCTAGGGGTCAAGAGACCCAGTACTTC
j_gene: TRBJ1-2; len: 16; v_gene: TRBV15; abundance: once; d_gene: TRBD1; CDR3aa: CATSRDRWTGEISYTF; CDR3nt: TGTGCCACCAGCAGAGATAGGTGGACAGGGGAAATAAGCTACACCTTC
j_gene: TRBJ1-4; len: 14; v_gene: TRBV5-1; abundance: once; d_gene: TRBD1; CDR3aa: CASSPDRFGEKLFF; CDR3nt: TGCGCCAGCAGCCCGGACAGGTTTGGAGAAAAACTGTTTTTT
j_gene: TRBJ1-3; len: 14; v_gene: TRBV6-1; abundance: .; d_gene: .; CDR3aa: CATEQEPSGNTIYF; CDR3nt: TGTGCCACCGAACAGGAGCCCTCTGGAAACACCATATATTTT
j_gene: TRBJ2-3; len: 18; v_gene: TRBV7-9; abundance: .; d_gene: TRBD2; CDR3aa: CASSLGTSGSAPTDTQYF; CDR3nt: TGTGCCAGCAGCCTCGGGACTAGCGGGAGCGCCCCCACAGATACGCAGTATTTT
j_gene: TRBJ2-2; len: 15; v_gene: TRBV11-3; abundance: .; d_gene: .; CDR3aa: CASSFGTPNPGELFF; CDR3nt: TGTGCCAGCAGCTTTGGGACACCGAACCCCGGGGAGCTGTTTTTT
j_gene: TRBJ2-3; len: 22; v_gene: TRBV28; abundance: .; d_gene: .; CDR3aa: CASSASQGRWMDMSAQTDTQYF; CDR3nt: TGTGCCAGCAGTGCATCACAAGGTCGGTGGATGGATATGTCGGCACAGACAGATACGCAGTATTTT
j_gene: TRBJ1-4; len: 16; v_gene: TRBV18; abundance: .; d_gene: .; CDR3aa: CASSLQPEGGGGKLFF; CDR3nt: TGTGCCAGCTCACTACAACCTGAAGGCGGGGGCGGAAAACTGTTTTTT
j_gene: TRBJ2-1; len: 11; v_gene: TRBV20-1; abundance: once; d_gene: .; CDR3aa: CSASPGTPGVF; CDR3nt: TGCAGTGCTAGCCCCGGGACTCCTGGAGTCTTC
j_gene: TRBJ2-2; len: 16; v_gene: TRBV30; abundance: .; d_gene: .; CDR3aa: CAWSVWYGFGTGELFF; CDR3nt: TGTGCCTGGAGTGTATGGTACGGGTTCGGGACCGGGGAGCTGTTTTTT
j_gene: TRBJ1-1; len: 15; v_gene: TRBV4-1; abundance: .; d_gene: TRBD1; CDR3aa: CASRGTGFMNTEAFF; CDR3nt: TGCGCCAGCAGGGGGACAGGGTTCATGAACACTGAAGCTTTCTTT
j_gene: TRBJ1-2; len: 16; v_gene: TRBV30; abundance: .; d_gene: TRBD1; CDR3aa: CAWNRDRGASPYGYTF; CDR3nt: TGTGCCTGGAACCGGGACAGGGGCGCCTCGCCCTATGGCTACACCTTC
j_gene: TRBJ1-4; len: 14; v_gene: TRBV10-3; abundance: few; d_gene: TRBD1; CDR3aa: CAISESAGGVELFF; CDR3nt: TGTGCCATCAGTGAGTCGGCAGGGGGCGTGGAACTGTTTTTT
j_gene: TRBJ1-1; len: 18; v_gene: TRBV14; abundance: .; d_gene: TRBD1; CDR3aa: CASSHNDRGSEGITEAFF; CDR3nt: TGTGCCAGCAGCCATAACGACAGGGGGAGTGAAGGCATCACTGAAGCTTTCTTT
j_gene: TRBJ2-3; len: 16; v_gene: TRBV19; abundance: .; d_gene: TRBD2; CDR3aa: CASSIRTSGSTDTQYF; CDR3nt: TGTGCCAGTAGTATCAGGACTAGCGGGAGCACAGATACGCAGTATTTT
j_gene: TRBJ2-1; len: 15; v_gene: TRBV6-1; abundance: .; d_gene: .; CDR3aa: CASSEELGRCGEQFF; CDR3nt: TGTGCCAGCAGTGAAGAATTGGGTCGGTGCGGAGAGCAGTTCTTC
j_gene: TRBJ2-1; len: 17; v_gene: TRBV14; abundance: .; d_gene: TRBD2; CDR3aa: CASSQDVLAGSYNEQFF; CDR3nt: TGTGCCAGCAGCCAAGATGTACTAGCGGGATCCTACAATGAGCAGTTCTTC
j_gene: TRBJ1-2; len: 19; v_gene: TRBV30; abundance: .; d_gene: TRBD1; CDR3aa: CAWRTVPGTGEILAYGYTF; CDR3nt: TGTGCCTGGAGAACCGTCCCCGGGACAGGGGAAATATTGGCCTATGGCTACACCTTC
j_gene: TRBJ2-1; len: 15; v_gene: TRBV15; abundance: once; d_gene: .; CDR3aa: CATSSARPVYNEQFF; CDR3nt: TGTGCCACCAGCAGCGCCCGTCCGGTATACAATGAGCAGTTCTTC
j_gene: TRBJ1-2; len: 16; v_gene: TRBV30; abundance: .; d_gene: TRBD1; CDR3aa: CAWSEHGQAAYYGYTF; CDR3nt: TGTGCCTGGAGTGAGCACGGACAGGCCGCGTACTATGGCTACACCTTC
j_gene: TRBJ2-2; len: 15; v_gene: TRBV7-2; abundance: .; d_gene: TRBD2; CDR3aa: CASSNSGRSTGELFF; CDR3nt: TGTGCCAGCAGCAACAGCGGGAGGAGCACCGGGGAGCTGTTTTTT
j_gene: TRBJ2-7; len: 19; v_gene: TRBV28; abundance: once; d_gene: .; CDR3aa: CASSLGDGRARDKSYEQYF; CDR3nt: TGTGCCAGCAGTTTAGGGGATGGCCGGGCCCGGGACAAGTCCTACGAGCAGTACTTC
j_gene: TRBJ2-5; len: 18; v_gene: TRBV7-6; abundance: .; d_gene: TRBD2; CDR3aa: CASSALGTSGTGQETQYF; CDR3nt: TGTGCCAGCAGCGCCCTAGGGACTAGCGGGACCGGACAAGAGACCCAGTACTTC
j_gene: TRBJ2-3; len: 16; v_gene: TRBV5-4; abundance: .; d_gene: TRBD2; CDR3aa: CASSPKAGVGTDTQYF; CDR3nt: TGTGCCAGCAGCCCCAAAGCGGGAGTAGGAACAGATACGCAGTATTTT
j_gene: TRBJ2-7; len: 15; v_gene: TRBV5-1; abundance: .; d_gene: TRBD2; CDR3aa: CASRVTSGAYYEQYF; CDR3nt: TGCGCCAGCAGGGTGACTAGCGGGGCGTATTACGAGCAGTACTTC
j_gene: TRBJ1-1; len: 16; v_gene: TRBV18; abundance: .; d_gene: .; CDR3aa: CASSRTWGRWNTEAFF; CDR3nt: TGTGCCAGCTCCCGCACCTGGGGCCGCTGGAACACTGAAGCTTTCTTT
j_gene: TRBJ1-1; len: 16; v_gene: TRBV12-5; abundance: .; d_gene: TRBD1; CDR3aa: CASGLFRQGADTEAFF; CDR3nt: TGTGCTAGTGGTTTGTTCCGACAGGGGGCTGATACTGAAGCTTTCTTT
j_gene: TRBJ2-7; len: 16; v_gene: TRBV28; abundance: .; d_gene: .; CDR3aa: CASRPKRRGGAYEQYF; CDR3nt: TGTGCCAGCAGACCAAAGCGGAGGGGGGGGGCCTACGAGCAGTACTTC
j_gene: TRBJ2-1; len: 19; v_gene: TRBV15; abundance: .; d_gene: TRBD1; CDR3aa: CATSNRPGTVRSSYNEQFF; CDR3nt: TGTGCCACCAGCAACCGTCCCGGGACAGTGCGCAGCTCCTACAATGAGCAGTTCTTC
j_gene: TRBJ2-4; len: 20; v_gene: TRBV5-1; abundance: .; d_gene: TRBD2; CDR3aa: CASSHRTSGGEVLAKNIQYF; CDR3nt: TGCGCCAGCAGTCACAGGACTAGCGGGGGTGAAGTCTTAGCCAAAAACATTCAGTACTTC
j_gene: TRBJ2-4; len: 16; v_gene: TRBV30; abundance: .; d_gene: TRBD2; CDR3aa: CAWSPQRELFKNIQYF; CDR3nt: TGTGCCTGGAGTCCGCAGCGGGAGTTATTCAAAAACATTCAGTACTTC
j_gene: TRBJ1-4; len: 13; v_gene: TRBV30; abundance: .; d_gene: TRBD1; CDR3aa: CAGSTGINEKLFF; CDR3nt: TGTGCCGGATCGACAGGGATAAATGAAAAACTGTTTTTT
j_gene: TRBJ2-7; len: 13; v_gene: TRBV7-2; abundance: .; d_gene: .; CDR3aa: CASSITGDYEQYF; CDR3nt: TGTGCCAGCAGTATAACGGGAGATTACGAGCAGTACTTC
j_gene: TRBJ2-3; len: 16; v_gene: TRBV5-5; abundance: few; d_gene: TRBD1; CDR3aa: CASSSRQGPAPDTQYF; CDR3nt: TGTGCCAGCAGCTCCAGACAGGGCCCCGCGCCAGATACGCAGTATTTT
j_gene: TRBJ2-6; len: 18; v_gene: TRBV7-3; abundance: .; d_gene: TRBD2; CDR3aa: CASSSLAGGPSGANVLTF; CDR3nt: TGTGCCAGCAGCTCCTTAGCGGGAGGGCCCTCTGGGGCCAACGTCCTGACTTTC
j_gene: TRBJ2-3; len: 12; v_gene: TRBV28; abundance: .; d_gene: .; CDR3aa: CASSPPGDTQYF; CDR3nt: TGTGCCAGCAGTCCTCCCGGAGATACGCAGTATTTT
j_gene: TRBJ1-4; len: 13; v_gene: TRBV29-1; abundance: .; d_gene: TRBD1; CDR3aa: CSVGTGRAEKLFF; CDR3nt: TGCAGCGTTGGGACAGGGAGGGCTGAAAAACTGTTTTTT
j_gene: TRBJ2-2; len: 18; v_gene: TRBV7-2; abundance: .; d_gene: .; CDR3aa: CASSPYHLERAITGELFF; CDR3nt: TGTGCCAGCAGCCCTTACCACCTCGAGCGGGCTATCACCGGGGAGCTGTTTTTT
j_gene: TRBJ2-1; len: 13; v_gene: TRBV27; abundance: .; d_gene: TRBD2; CDR3aa: CASTPPGRNEQFF; CDR3nt: TGTGCCAGCACCCCCCCCGGGAGGAATGAGCAGTTCTTC
j_gene: TRBJ2-1; len: 18; v_gene: TRBV4-1; abundance: .; d_gene: TRBD2; CDR3aa: CASSHLKREWDFGNEQFF; CDR3nt: TGCGCCAGCAGCCACCTCAAGCGGGAGTGGGATTTCGGCAATGAGCAGTTCTTC
j_gene: TRBJ2-3; len: 19; v_gene: TRBV5-1; abundance: once; d_gene: TRBD2; CDR3aa: CASSLGLAEGAPPPGTQYF; CDR3nt: TGCGCCAGCAGCTTGGGACTAGCGGAGGGGGCACCCCCCCCCGGTACGCAGTATTTT
j_gene: TRBJ2-5; len: 12; v_gene: TRBV11-3; abundance: .; d_gene: .; CDR3aa: CASSLGWETQYF; CDR3nt: TGTGCCAGCAGCTTGGGCTGGGAGACCCAGTACTTC
j_gene: TRBJ1-2; len: 13; v_gene: TRBV5-6; abundance: .; d_gene: TRBD1; CDR3aa: CASSSGQGRGYTF; CDR3nt: TGTGCCAGCAGCTCGGGACAGGGGCGCGGCTACACCTTC
j_gene: TRBJ2-1; len: 17; v_gene: TRBV4-2; abundance: .; d_gene: .; CDR3aa: CASTRDSPGPSYNEQFF; CDR3nt: TGTGCCAGCACTAGAGACAGTCCAGGGCCGTCCTACAATGAGCAGTTCTTC
j_gene: TRBJ2-7; len: 16; v_gene: TRBV25-1; abundance: .; d_gene: TRBD1; CDR3aa: CASSTNGTGLLHEQYF; CDR3nt: TGTGCCAGCAGTACGAACGGGACAGGGCTCCTCCACGAGCAGTACTTC
j_gene: TRBJ2-3; len: 15; v_gene: TRBV19; abundance: .; d_gene: TRBD1; CDR3aa: CASSIDGQGTDTQYF; CDR3nt: TGTGCCAGTAGTATAGATGGACAGGGCACAGATACGCAGTATTTT
j_gene: TRBJ2-1; len: 12; v_gene: TRBV7-4; abundance: once; d_gene: .; CDR3aa: CASSLVPDEQFF; CDR3nt: TGTGCCAGCAGCTTAGTCCCGGATGAGCAGTTCTTC